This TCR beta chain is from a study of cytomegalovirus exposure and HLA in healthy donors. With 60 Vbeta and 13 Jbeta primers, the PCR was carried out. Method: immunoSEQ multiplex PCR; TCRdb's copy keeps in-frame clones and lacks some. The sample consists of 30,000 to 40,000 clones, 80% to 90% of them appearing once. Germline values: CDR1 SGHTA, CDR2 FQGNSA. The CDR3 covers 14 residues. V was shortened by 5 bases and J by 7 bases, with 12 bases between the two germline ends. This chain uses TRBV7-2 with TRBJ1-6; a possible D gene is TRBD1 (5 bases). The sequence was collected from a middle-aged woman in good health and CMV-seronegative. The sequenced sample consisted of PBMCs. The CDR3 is CASSPPRGNSPLHF. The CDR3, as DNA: TGTGCCAGCAGCCCTCCTAGGGGAAATTCACCCCTCCACTTT.